This T cell receptor (beta chain) was documented in a study of cytomegalovirus exposure and HLA in healthy donors. The assay was immunoSEQ multiplex PCR, and TCRdb's table has in-frame clones only and misses some. In the table there are fewer than 85,000 clones, 94% of which are singletons. Study observations and caveats: Among TCR beta chains, those listed as cytomegalovirus-associated numbered over 150.

This clone was seen only once. Antigen unknown. Germline V lookup: CDR1 MNHNS, CDR2 SASEGT. The CDR3 extends over 13 amino acids. Trimming pared 6 bases from V and 2 bases from J, leaving 9 bases between. The sequence was obtained from a woman under 30 in good health and CMV-seronegative. The rearrangement joins TRBV6-1 to TRBJ2-3; no firm D call. The specimen was PBMCs. CDR3 nucleotide sequence: TGTGCCAGCAGCGTGGCGGCCACAGATACGCAGTATTTT. Translating gives CASSVAATDTQYF.